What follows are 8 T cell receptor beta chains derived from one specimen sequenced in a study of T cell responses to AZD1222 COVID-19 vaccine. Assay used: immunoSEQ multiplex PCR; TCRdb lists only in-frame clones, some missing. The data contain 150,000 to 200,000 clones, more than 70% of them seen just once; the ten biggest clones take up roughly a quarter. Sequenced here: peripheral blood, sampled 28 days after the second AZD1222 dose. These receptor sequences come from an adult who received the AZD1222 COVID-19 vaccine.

The CDR3 protein is CASSRDSQSEQFF. The CDR3 nucleotides read TGCGCCAGCAGCCGAGATAGTCAGTCAGAGCAGTTCTTC. This chain joins TRBV4-3 and TRBJ2-1; D gene ambiguous. V was pared by 4 bases and J by 10 bases, with 14 bases between. Germline V CDR1 and CDR2: LGHNA, YSLEER. The CDR3 has 13 amino acids.

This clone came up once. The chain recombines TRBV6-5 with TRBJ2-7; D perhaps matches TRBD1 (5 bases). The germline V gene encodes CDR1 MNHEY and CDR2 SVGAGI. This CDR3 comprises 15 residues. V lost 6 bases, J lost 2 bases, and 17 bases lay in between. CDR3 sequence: CASRPRALGPYEQYF. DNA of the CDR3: TGTGCCAGCAGACCCAGGGCCCTCGGTCCCTACGAGCAGTACTTC.

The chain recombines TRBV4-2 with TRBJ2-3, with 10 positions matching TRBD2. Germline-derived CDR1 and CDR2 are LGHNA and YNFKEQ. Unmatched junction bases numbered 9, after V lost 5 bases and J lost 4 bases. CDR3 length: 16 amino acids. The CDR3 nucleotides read TGTGCCAGCAGCAGGGTAGGAGCGGGAGGGGCAGATACGCAGTATTTT. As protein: CASSRVGAGGADTQYF.

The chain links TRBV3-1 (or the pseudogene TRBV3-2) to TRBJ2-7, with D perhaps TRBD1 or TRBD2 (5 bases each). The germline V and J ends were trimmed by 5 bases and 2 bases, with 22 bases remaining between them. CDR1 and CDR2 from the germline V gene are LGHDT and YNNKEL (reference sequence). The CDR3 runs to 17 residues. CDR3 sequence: CASSKTSTGTRTYEQYF. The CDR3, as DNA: TGTGCCAGCAGCAAGACGTCTACCGGGACCCGGACCTACGAGCAGTACTTC.

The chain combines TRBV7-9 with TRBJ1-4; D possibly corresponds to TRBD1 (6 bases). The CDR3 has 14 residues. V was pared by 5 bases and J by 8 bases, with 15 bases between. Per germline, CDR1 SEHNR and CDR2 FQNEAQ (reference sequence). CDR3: CASSPFNDREKLFF. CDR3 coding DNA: TGTGCCAGCAGCCCCTTTAATGACAGGGAAAAACTGTTTTTT.

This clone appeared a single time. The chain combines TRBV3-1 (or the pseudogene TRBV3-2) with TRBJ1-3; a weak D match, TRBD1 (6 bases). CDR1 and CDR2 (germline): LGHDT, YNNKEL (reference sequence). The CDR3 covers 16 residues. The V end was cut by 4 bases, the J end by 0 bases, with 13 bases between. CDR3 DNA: TGTGCCAGCAGCCGGGGACACTCGAGCTCTGGAAACACCATATATTTT. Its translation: CASSRGHSSSGNTIYF.

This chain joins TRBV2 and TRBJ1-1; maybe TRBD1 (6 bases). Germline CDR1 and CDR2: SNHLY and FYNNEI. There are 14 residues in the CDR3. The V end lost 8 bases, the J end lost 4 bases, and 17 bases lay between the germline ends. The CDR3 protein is CASRFPTGSTEAFF. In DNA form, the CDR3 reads TGTGCCAGCCGATTCCCCACAGGGAGCACTGAAGCTTTCTTT.

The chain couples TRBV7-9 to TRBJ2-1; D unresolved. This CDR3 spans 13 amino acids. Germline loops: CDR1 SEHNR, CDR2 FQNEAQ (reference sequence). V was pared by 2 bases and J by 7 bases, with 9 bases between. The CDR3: CASSLSHGNEQFF. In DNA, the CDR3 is TGTGCCAGCAGCTTATCTCACGGAAATGAGCAGTTCTTC.